These 23 T cell receptor beta chains originate from one sample sequenced in a study of T cells in Graves' hyperthyroidism and ophthalmopathy. The TCR beta CDR3 regions underwent amplification using RNA transcripts as the source. The study used the HTBI primer set for a first-round RT-PCR of the TCR CDR3. TCRdb independently ran MiXCR on the multiplex PCR reads; one entry per CDR3 protein. This table has over 700,000 distinct CDR3 sequences, around 40% appearing once. The sample taken for sequencing was blood. All receptors come from a woman aged 40 to 49 with Graves' hyperthyroidism.

This clonotype has at least ten counts. This chain links TRBV6-6 with TRBJ1-5, with unresolved D. CDR1 is MNHNY, CDR2 SVGAGI, per germline (reference sequence). This CDR3 comprises 13 residues. V dropped 4 bases and J dropped 5 bases, with 9 bases sitting between them. This CDR3 is CASSWNLYQPQHF. The CDR3 DNA reads TGTGCCAGCAGTTGGAACCTCTATCAGCCCCAGCATTTT.

This chain connects TRBV6-5 to TRBJ2-5; D is undetermined. Trimming stripped 6 bases from V and 5 bases from J, with 22 bases between. CDR3 length equals 16 residues. The germline CDR1 and CDR2 sequences are MNHEY and SVGAGI. The DNA of the CDR3 is TGTGCCAGCAGACCCGACCCTGCTGGGCCCGGGGAGACCCAGTACTTC. It is translated as CASRPDPAGPGETQYF.

The chain is built from TRBV20-1 and TRBJ1-4; D might be TRBD1 (5 bases). V was clipped by 0 bases and J by 7 bases, with 27 bases between them. The CDR3 extends over 19 amino acids. Per germline, CDR1 DFQATT and CDR2 SNEGSKA (reference sequence). The CDR3 protein is CSARDMDGRSGGSGEKLFF. The CDR3 DNA sequence: TGCAGTGCTAGAGATATGGACGGGCGATCCGGGGGAAGCGGTGAAAAACTGTTTTTT.

Regarding this clonotype: A much larger clone is a single base away; this may be a read error. The chain recombines TRBV6-5 with TRBJ2-7; D is unresolved. The CDR3 runs to 16 residues. CDR1 MNHEY and CDR2 SVGAGI come from the germline V gene. The CDR3 DNA sequence: TGTGCCAGCAGTACCTCCGCCGGCGCCCTCTCCTACGAGCAGCACTTC. It encodes CASSTSAGALSYEQHF.

This rearrangement joins TRBV24-1 to TRBJ2-1, with D perhaps TRBD1 (6 bases). CDR3 length equals 14 residues. Germline assignment: CDR1 KGHDR and CDR2 SFDVKD. Trimming shortened V by 5 bases and J by 4 bases, and 11 bases separated the two germline ends. CDR3 residues: CATSAATGYNEQFF. DNA for the CDR3: TGTGCCACCAGTGCCGCAACAGGGTACAATGAGCAGTTCTTC.

This clonotype was counted at least ten times. V is TRBV13 and J is TRBJ1-5; a weak D match, TRBD1 (6 bases). The CDR3 runs to 15 residues. V was clipped by 5 bases and J by 4 bases, with 15 bases between them. Germline V gives CDR1 PRHDT, CDR2 FYEKMQ (reference sequence). The DNA for the CDR3 is TGTGCCAGCAGCCGCTGGGGGGCAGGGAATCAGCCCCAGCATTTT. Translated, it gives CASSRWGAGNQPQHF. Full variable domain (missing parts from reference TRBV13 and TRBJ1-5): AAGVIQSPRHLIKEKRETATLKCYPIPRHDTVYWYQQGPGQDPQFLISFYEKMQSDKGSIPDRFSAQQFSDYHSELNMSSLELGDSALYFCASSRWGAGNQPQHFGDGTRLSIL.

V and J are TRBV25-1 and TRBJ2-7; 8 nucleotides align to TRBD1. The germline V gene has CDR1 MGHDK and CDR2 SYGVNS. This CDR3 region has 13 residues. J gave up 5 bases and V 4 bases, and 4 bases lay outside the gene matches. CDR3 loop: CASSVTGADEQYF. The CDR3 bases are TGTGCCAGCAGTGTGACAGGGGCTGACGAGCAGTACTTC.

This rearrangement joins TRBV20-1 to TRBJ1-1, with a weak D call TRBD1 (5 bases). The V gene lost 2 bases and the J gene lost 3 bases, with 10 bases spanning the gap. CDR1 and CDR2 (germline): DFQATT, SNEGSKA (reference sequence). The CDR3 consists of 13 residues. The CDR3 region is CSARPTGYTEAFF. CDR3 bases: TGCAGTGCTAGACCTACAGGTTACACTGAAGCTTTCTTT.

This rearrangement joins TRBV12-3 or TRBV12-4 to TRBJ1-3; TRBD1 matches at 8 bases. V shed 5 bases, J shed 7 bases, and the junction held 4 bases outside the gene matches. The CDR3 sequence is 13 residues long. The CDR3 loop is CASSPGQANTIYF. In DNA, the CDR3 is TGTGCCAGCAGTCCGGGACAGGCGAACACCATATATTTT.

This clonotype was counted a few times. The genes are TRBV20-1 and TRBJ2-7; the D is unclear. Trimming shortened V by 0 bases and J by 3 bases, and 15 bases separated the two germline ends. This CDR3 spans 15 amino acids. Per the germline V gene, CDR1 is DFQATT and CDR2 is SNEGSKA (reference sequence). The CDR3 nucleotides are TGCAGTGCTAGAGACCAGTCCATGTTCTTCTACGAGCAGTACTTC. Translating it yields CSARDQSMFFYEQYF.

This chain joins TRBV11-2 and TRBJ1-1; the D is unclear. Germline V gene sequence: CDR1 SGHAT, CDR2 FQNNGV. V was clipped by 0 bases and J by 4 bases, with 12 bases between them. This CDR3 comprises 15 residues. The CDR3 DNA follows: TGTGCCAGCAGCTTAGATCAGGTGGGTGGCACTGAAGCTTTCTTT. Residues: CASSLDQVGGTEAFF.

This clonotype was seen many times. The chain combines TRBV7-2 with TRBJ2-2, with TRBD2 matching over 7 bases. The trim removed 5 bases at V and 0 bases at J, leaving 3 bases unmatched. CDR1 is SGHTA and CDR2 is FQGNSA in the germline V gene. This CDR3 region has 15 residues. The CDR3 sequence is CASSLSGTNTGELFF. CDR3 coding DNA: TGTGCCAGCAGCCTCAGCGGGACGAACACCGGGGAGCTGTTTTTT.

V is TRBV27 and J is TRBJ1-2, with D unresolved. This CDR3 region has 14 residues. Trimming stripped 7 bases from V and 3 bases from J, with 15 bases between. Germline CDR1 MNHEY, CDR2 SMNVEV (reference sequence). The CDR3 DNA follows: TGTGCCAGCAAAACTCAAGGGCCTCACTATGGCTACACCTTC. Residues: CASKTQGPHYGYTF.

This sequence joins TRBV19 and TRBJ1-5; D may be TRBD1 (5 bases). The CDR3 has 14 residues. Per the germline V gene, CDR1 is LNHDA and CDR2 is SQIVND (reference sequence). Trimming took 2 bases from V and 7 from J, leaving 12 bases between them. Here the CDR3 DNA reads TGTGCCAGTAGTATAACGGGGGATCGCCAGCCCCAGCATTTT. Translation: CASSITGDRQPQHF.

The chain is built from TRBV7-2 and TRBJ2-7, with 8 bases aligning to TRBD1. CDR1 and CDR2 from the germline V gene are SGHTA and FQGNSA. The CDR3 spans 18 residues. V shed 1 base and J 3 bases; nucleotides not matched to a gene: 14. CDR3 nucleotides: TGTGCCAGCAGCTTAGTCCCGGGGGCAGGGGGCTTAGGCTACGAGCAGTACTTC. Protein sequence: CASSLVPGAGGLGYEQYF.

This clonotype was recorded many times. The rearrangement joins TRBV20-1 to TRBJ2-7; TRBD2 agrees at 8 bases. The CDR3 spans 14 residues. The germline gives CDR1 DFQATT, CDR2 SNEGSKA (reference sequence). The trim removed 5 bases at V and 6 bases at J, leaving 12 bases unmatched. CDR3 bases: TGCAGTGCTGACCTGGGACTAGGCGACGGCGAGCAGTACTTC. As protein: CSADLGLGDGEQYF.

This clonotype was counted at least ten times. V is TRBV24-1 and J is TRBJ2-2; D unclear. The V gene lost 9 bases and the J gene lost 6 bases, with 13 bases spanning the gap. This CDR3 comprises 13 residues. The germline CDR1 and CDR2 sequences are KGHDR and SFDVKD. The CDR3 nucleotides read TGTGCCACCCAACCGGACGGTTCCGGGGAGCTGTTTTTT. It translates to CATQPDGSGELFF.

The genes are TRBV12-3 or TRBV12-4 and TRBJ1-4; D call uncertain. V lost 5 bases and J 7 bases, leaving 11 bases between the germline ends. This CDR3 is built from 13 residues. The CDR3 DNA reads as TGTGCCAGCAGTGAATACGAGGGTGAAAAACTGTTTTTT. Translating gives CASSEYEGEKLFF.

This clonotype was found a few times. CDR3 in amino acids: CASSYSAGRGYSEAFF. In nucleotides, the CDR3 is TGTGCCAGCAGTTACTCGGCCGGAAGAGGCTATTCTGAAGCTTTCTTT. The chain uses TRBV6-5 and TRBJ1-1; D ambiguous. CDR3 length: 16 amino acids. Germline loops: CDR1 MNHEY, CDR2 SVGAGI. V lost 0 bases and J 6 bases, leaving 17 bases between the germline ends.

Concerning this clonotype itself: A junction boundary mismatches the germline segment, possibly from a read error. V gene TRBV12-3 or TRBV12-4 combines with J gene TRBJ1-2; TRBD1 might be the D (5 bases). This CDR3 is 14 amino acids long. CDR3 DNA: TGTGCCGGTAGCCGGGACTCGGGGGGTGGTGGCTACACTTTC. It is translated as CAGSRDSGGGGYTF.

This clonotype has a handful of counts. The V gene is TRBV6-5, the J gene TRBJ1-1, with 10 bases lining up with TRBD1. The V gene end was trimmed by 2 bases and the J gene end by 8 bases; junction bases not matched to a gene: 11. Per the germline V gene, CDR1 is MNHEY and CDR2 is SVGAGI. CDR3 length equals 16 residues. The CDR3 DNA sequence: TGTGCCAGCAGTTACGATTTGGGACAGGGGACGACCGAAGCTTTCTTT. This codes for CASSYDLGQGTTEAFF.

This clonotype was recorded many times. The rearrangement uses TRBV10-3 and TRBJ1-5, with D unclear. CDR1 ENHRY and CDR2 SYGVKD come from the germline V gene. V was shortened by 10 bases and J by 3 bases, with 16 bases between the two germline ends. The CDR3 length is 14 residues. In DNA, the CDR3 is TGTGCCACCAACACGGAGCTAATCAATCAGCCCCAGCATTTT. This sequence encodes CATNTELINQPQHF.

This clonotype was picked up a small number of times. A read error may account for a junction end that differs from germline. The chain carries TRBV7-7 and TRBJ2-2; 7 bases line up with TRBD1. Germline CDR1 reads SSHAT; CDR2 reads FNYEAQ (reference sequence). The length of the CDR3 is 16 residues. CDR3 coding DNA: TGTGCTAGCACCCCGGCGCAGGGGGTGAACACCGGGGAGCTGTTTTTT. It encodes CASTPAQGVNTGELFF.